This T cell receptor (beta chain) comes out of a study of T cells in Graves' hyperthyroidism and ophthalmopathy. Trimming cost V 4 bases and J 11 bases; bases outside gene matches: 9. The CDR3 sequence is 14 residues long. CDR1 SGHNT and CDR2 YYREEE come from the germline V gene (reference sequence). Ophthalmopathy patients had Clinical Activity Score at least 3, NOSPECS grade at least 4, duration under 3 months. A patient was excluded if there was uncontrolled infection, other autoimmune disease, pregnancy or lactation. Clinicians diagnosed patients from clinical symptoms, serum thyroxine and TRAb, thyroid ultrasound and orbital computed tomography. RNA transcripts yielded amplified TCR beta CDR3 regions. The primer set for the first-round RT-PCR of the TCR CDR3 was HTBI. TCRdb re-derived calls from the multiplex PCR reads in MiXCR, one entry per CDR3 protein. This sample yields 350,000 to 450,000 distinct CDR3 sequences, of which about 14% are seen a single time; 25% to 30% belongs to the top ten.

This sequence originates from a man aged 50-59 years with Graves' ophthalmopathy. Sequenced input: blood. The rearrangement links TRBV5-4 to TRBJ1-6, with 7 nucleotides matching TRBD1. CDR3 amino acids: CASSVGQKDPPLHF. The CDR3 nucleotides read TGTGCCAGCAGCGTGGGACAGAAGGATCCACCCCTCCACTTT.